This entry is about one T cell receptor beta chain. Its antigen is currently unknown. Only in-frame clones appear in the TCRdb table, and some are missing; sequencing was by immunoSEQ multiplex PCR. The data show about 150,000 clones, with approximately 91% seen just once and about 0.2% held by the top ten. This sample was included in a study of graft-versus-host responses after intestinal transplantation. Points from the study as a whole: Allograft clonal ratios (graft-versus-host to host-versus-graft) were high in patients who had graft-donor T cell macrochimerism.

The germline V and J ends were trimmed by 5 bases and 5 bases, with 22 bases remaining between them. The length of the CDR3 is 16 residues. Germline CDR1 LNHDA, CDR2 SQIVND (reference sequence). This sequence was found in a human donor who received an intestinal transplant. This material consisted of unstimulated CD4+ T cells sorted from spleen or lymph node cells, taken before intestinal transplant. The V and J genes are TRBV19 and TRBJ2-7; D may be TRBD1 or TRBD2 (5 bases each). CDR3 protein: CASSQTPGLEVDEQYF. CDR3 nucleotide sequence: TGTGCCAGTAGTCAAACTCCGGGGCTAGAAGTCGACGAGCAGTACTTC.